This T cell receptor (beta chain) was sequenced for a study of cytomegalovirus exposure and HLA in healthy donors. General study findings and limits: Prior analysis indicated that the majority of TCR beta V segments exhibited productivity approximately 90% or approximately 30% of the time. With later analysis, a missense DCLRE1C variant became linked to TCR beta V- and J-gene trimming.

With 60 Vbeta and 13 Jbeta primers, the PCR was carried out. Using immunoSEQ multiplex PCR, the repertoire was profiled, and TCRdb retains in-frame clones only, with some absent. The sample yields under 130,000 clones, over 75% seen once. In this sample, this clone turned up once. The target antigen is unknown. This receptor was taken from a woman between 40 and 55 years old in good health and CMV-seropositive. Specimen: PBMCs.

This CDR3 reads CASSLFREAFF. The DNA for the CDR3 is TGTGCCAGCAGCTTATTTCGTGAAGCTTTCTTT. The rearrangement joins TRBV7-9 to TRBJ1-1; D is ambiguous. V was trimmed by 2 bases and J by 7 bases, leaving 5 bases between them. Germline V gene sequence: CDR1 SEHNR, CDR2 FQNEAQ (reference sequence). The length of the CDR3 is 11 residues.